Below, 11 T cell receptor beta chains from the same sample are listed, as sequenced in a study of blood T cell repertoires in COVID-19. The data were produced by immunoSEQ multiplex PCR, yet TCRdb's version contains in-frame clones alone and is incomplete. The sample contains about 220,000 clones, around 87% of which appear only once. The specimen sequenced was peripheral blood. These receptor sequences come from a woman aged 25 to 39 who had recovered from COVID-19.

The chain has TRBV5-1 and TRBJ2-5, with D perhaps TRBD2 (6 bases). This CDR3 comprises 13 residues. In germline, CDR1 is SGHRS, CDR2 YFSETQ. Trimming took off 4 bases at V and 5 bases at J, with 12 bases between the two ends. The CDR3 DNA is TGCGCCAGCAGCCATACGGGGGTGGAGACCCAGTACTTC. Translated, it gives CASSHTGVETQYF.

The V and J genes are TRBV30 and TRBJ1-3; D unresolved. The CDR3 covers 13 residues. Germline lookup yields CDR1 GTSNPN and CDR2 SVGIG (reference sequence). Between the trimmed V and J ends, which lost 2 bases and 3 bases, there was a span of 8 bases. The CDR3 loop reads CAWSLGGGNTIYF. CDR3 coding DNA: TGTGCCTGGAGTCTAGGTGGTGGAAACACCATATATTTT.

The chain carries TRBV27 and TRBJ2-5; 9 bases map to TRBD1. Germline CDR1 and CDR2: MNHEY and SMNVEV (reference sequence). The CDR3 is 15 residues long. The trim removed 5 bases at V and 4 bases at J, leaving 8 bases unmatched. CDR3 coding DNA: TGTGCCAGCAGTGCCGGACAGGGGCGGACAGAGACCCAGTACTTC. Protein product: CASSAGQGRTETQYF.

The CDR3: CASNGQDYGYTF. The CDR3 nucleotides read TGTGCCAGCAACGGACAGGACTATGGCTACACCTTC. The chain combines TRBV2 with TRBJ1-2, with 7 positions matching TRBD1. From germline, CDR1 is SNHLY and CDR2 FYNNEI. The J segment lost 3 bases and the V segment lost 7 bases, leaving 2 bases of the junction unmatched. There are 12 residues in the CDR3.

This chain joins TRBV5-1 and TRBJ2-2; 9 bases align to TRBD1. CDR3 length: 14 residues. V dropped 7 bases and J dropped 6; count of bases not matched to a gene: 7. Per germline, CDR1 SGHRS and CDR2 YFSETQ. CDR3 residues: CASLGQGRSGELFF. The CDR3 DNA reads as TGCGCCAGCCTGGGACAGGGACGTTCCGGGGAGCTGTTTTTT.

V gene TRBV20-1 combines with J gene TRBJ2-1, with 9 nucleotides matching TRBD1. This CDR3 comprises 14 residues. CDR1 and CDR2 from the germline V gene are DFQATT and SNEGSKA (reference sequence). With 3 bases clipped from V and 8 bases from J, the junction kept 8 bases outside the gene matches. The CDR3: CSASSDRGIDEQFF. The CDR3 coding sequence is TGCAGTGCTAGTTCAGACAGGGGGATCGATGAGCAGTTCTTC.

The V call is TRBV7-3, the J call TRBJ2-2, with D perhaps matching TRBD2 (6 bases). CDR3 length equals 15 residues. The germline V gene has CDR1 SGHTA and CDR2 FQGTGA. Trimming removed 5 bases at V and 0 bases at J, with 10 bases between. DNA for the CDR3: TGTGCCAGCAGCCTGGGACTGACGAACACCGGGGAGCTGTTTTTT. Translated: CASSLGLTNTGELFF.

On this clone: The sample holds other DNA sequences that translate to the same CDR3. The CDR3 loop is CASSQDYNQPQHF. DNA for the CDR3: TGCGCCAGCAGCCAAGATTATAATCAGCCCCAGCATTTT. The chain combines TRBV4-1 with TRBJ1-5, with unresolved D. CDR1 is MGHRA, CDR2 YSYEKL, per germline. V was cut by 0 bases and J by 4 bases, with 4 bases left in between. This CDR3 is 13 amino acids long.

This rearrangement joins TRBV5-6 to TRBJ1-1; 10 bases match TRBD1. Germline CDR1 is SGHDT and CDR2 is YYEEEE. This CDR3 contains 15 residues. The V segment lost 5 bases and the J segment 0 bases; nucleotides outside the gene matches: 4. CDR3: CASRRTGGMNTEAFF. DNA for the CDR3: TGTGCCAGCAGACGGACAGGGGGGATGAACACTGAAGCTTTCTTT.

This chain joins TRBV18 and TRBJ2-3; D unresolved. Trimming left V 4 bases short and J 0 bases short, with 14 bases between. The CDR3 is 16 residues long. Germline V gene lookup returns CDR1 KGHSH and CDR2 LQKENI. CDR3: CASSRNRLSSTDTQYF. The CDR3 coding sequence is TGTGCCAGCTCACGAAATAGACTTTCTAGCACAGATACGCAGTATTTT.

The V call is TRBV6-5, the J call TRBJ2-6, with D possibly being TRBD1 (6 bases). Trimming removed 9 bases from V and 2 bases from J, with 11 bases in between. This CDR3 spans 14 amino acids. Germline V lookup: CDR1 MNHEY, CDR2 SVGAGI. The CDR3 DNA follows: TGTGCCAGTAAGGGGGTTACTGGGGCCAACGTCCTGACTTTC. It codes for CASKGVTGANVLTF.